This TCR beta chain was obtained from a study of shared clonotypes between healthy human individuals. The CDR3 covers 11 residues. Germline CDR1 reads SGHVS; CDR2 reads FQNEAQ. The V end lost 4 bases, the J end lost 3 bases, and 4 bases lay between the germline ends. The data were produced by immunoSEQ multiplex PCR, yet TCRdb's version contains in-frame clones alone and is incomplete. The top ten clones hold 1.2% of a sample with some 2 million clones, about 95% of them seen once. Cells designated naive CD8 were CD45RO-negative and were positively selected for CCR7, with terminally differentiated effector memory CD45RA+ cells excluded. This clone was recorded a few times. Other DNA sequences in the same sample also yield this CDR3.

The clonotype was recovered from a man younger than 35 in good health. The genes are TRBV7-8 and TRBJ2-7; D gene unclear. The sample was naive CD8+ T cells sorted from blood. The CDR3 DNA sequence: TGTGCCAGCAGCTCTGACTACGAGCAGTACTTC. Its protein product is CASSSDYEQYF.